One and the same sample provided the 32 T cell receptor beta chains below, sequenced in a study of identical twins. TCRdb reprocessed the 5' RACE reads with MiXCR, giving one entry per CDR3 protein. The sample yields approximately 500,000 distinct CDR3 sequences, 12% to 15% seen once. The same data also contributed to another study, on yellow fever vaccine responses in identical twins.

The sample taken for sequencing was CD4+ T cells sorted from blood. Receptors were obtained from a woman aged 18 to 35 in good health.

The DNA of the CDR3 is TGTGCCATCAATAGGGACAGGGGGTACGAGCAGTACTTC. It yields the protein CAINRDRGYEQYF. The J gene is TRBJ2-7, the V gene TRBV10-3; 11 bases align to TRBD1. The V gene's germline CDR1 is ENHRY and CDR2 SYGVKD. This CDR3 has 13 residues. The J segment lost 4 bases and the V segment lost 7 bases, leaving 3 bases of the junction unmatched.

The CDR3 region is CASSLSQDTEAFF. CDR3 in DNA: TGTGCCAGCAGCTTAAGCCAGGACACTGAAGCTTTCTTT. This chain links TRBV7-9 with TRBJ1-1; D remains unclear. The germline CDR1 and CDR2 sequences are SEHNR and FQNEAQ (reference sequence). V was clipped by 2 bases and J by 3 bases, with 7 bases between them. The CDR3 spans 13 residues. The whole variable domain, remainder taken from reference TRBV7-9 and TRBJ1-1, is DTGVSQNPRHKITKRGQNVTFRCDPISEHNRLYWYRQTLGQGPEFLTYFQNEAQLEKSRLLSDRFSAERPKGSFSTLEIQRTEQGDSAMYLCASSLSQDTEAFFGQGTRLTVV.

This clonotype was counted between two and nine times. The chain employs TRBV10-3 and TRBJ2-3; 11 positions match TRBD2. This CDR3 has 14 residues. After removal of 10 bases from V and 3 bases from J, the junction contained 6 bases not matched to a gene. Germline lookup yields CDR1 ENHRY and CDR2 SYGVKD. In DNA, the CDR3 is TGTGCCACCTTAGCGGGGGGGACAACAGATACGCAGTATTTT. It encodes CATLAGGTTDTQYF.

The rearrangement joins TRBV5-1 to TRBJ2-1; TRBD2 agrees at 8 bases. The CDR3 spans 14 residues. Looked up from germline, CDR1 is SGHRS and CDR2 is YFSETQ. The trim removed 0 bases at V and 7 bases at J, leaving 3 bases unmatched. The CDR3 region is CASSLVVAGNEQFF. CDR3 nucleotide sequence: TGCGCCAGCAGCTTGGTAGTAGCGGGGAATGAGCAGTTCTTC.

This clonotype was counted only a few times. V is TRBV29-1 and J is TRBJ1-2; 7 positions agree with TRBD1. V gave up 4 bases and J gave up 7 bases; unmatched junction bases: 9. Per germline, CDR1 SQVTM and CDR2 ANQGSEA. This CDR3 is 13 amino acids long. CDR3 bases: TGCAGCGTTGTCGTGACAGGGCCGGGTGGCTACACCTTC. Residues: CSVVVTGPGGYTF.

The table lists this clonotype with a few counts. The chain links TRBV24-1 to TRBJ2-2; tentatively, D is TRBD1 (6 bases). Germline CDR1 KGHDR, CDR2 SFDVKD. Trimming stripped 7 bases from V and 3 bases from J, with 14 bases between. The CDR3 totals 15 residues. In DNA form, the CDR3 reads TGTGCCACCAGACAGGGTTCCCTTGACACCGGGGAGCTGTTTTTT. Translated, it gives CATRQGSLDTGELFF.

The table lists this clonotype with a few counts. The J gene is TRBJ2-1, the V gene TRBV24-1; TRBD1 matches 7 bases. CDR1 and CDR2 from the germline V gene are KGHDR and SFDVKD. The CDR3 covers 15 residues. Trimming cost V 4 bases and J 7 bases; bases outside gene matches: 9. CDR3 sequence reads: CATSDRGQVVNEQFF. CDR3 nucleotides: TGTGCCACCAGTGACCGAGGACAGGTTGTAAATGAGCAGTTCTTC.

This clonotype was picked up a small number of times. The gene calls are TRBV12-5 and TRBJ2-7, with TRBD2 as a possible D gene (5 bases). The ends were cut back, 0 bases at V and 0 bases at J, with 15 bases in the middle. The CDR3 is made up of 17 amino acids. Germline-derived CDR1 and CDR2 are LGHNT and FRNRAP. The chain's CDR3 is CASGLVLGPAPSYEQYF. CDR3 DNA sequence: TGTGCTAGTGGTTTGGTACTAGGCCCGGCCCCCTCCTACGAGCAGTACTTC.

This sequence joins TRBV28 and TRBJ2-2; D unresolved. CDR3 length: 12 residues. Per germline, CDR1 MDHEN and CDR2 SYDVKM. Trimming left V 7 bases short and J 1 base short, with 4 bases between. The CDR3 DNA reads TGTGCCAGCAAGAAGAACACCGGGGAGCTGTTTTTT. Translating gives CASKKNTGELFF.

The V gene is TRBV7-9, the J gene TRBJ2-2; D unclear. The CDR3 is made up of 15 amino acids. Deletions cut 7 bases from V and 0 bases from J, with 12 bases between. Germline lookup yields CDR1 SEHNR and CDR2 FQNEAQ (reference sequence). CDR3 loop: CASTPFRTNTGELFF. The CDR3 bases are TGTGCCAGCACCCCGTTCAGGACGAACACCGGGGAGCTGTTTTTT.

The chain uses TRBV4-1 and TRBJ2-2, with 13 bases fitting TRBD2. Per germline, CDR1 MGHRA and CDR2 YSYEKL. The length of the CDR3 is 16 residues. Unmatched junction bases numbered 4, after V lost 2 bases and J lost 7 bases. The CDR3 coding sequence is TGCGCCAGCAGCCAATCGGGACTAGCGGGGTTCGGGGAGCTGTTTTTT. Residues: CASSQSGLAGFGELFF.

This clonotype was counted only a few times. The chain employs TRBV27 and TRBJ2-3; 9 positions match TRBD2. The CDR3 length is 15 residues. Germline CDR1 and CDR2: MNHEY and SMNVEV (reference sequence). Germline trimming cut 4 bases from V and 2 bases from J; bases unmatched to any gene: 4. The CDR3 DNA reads TGTGCCAGCAGTTCGACTAGCGGATCCACAGATACGCAGTATTTT. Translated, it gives CASSSTSGSTDTQYF.

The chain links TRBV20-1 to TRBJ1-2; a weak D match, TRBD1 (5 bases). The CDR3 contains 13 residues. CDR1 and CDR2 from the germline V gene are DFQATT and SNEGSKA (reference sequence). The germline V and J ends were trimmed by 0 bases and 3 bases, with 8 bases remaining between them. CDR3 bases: TGCAGTGCTAGAGACGGACAAGACTATGGCTACACCTTC. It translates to CSARDGQDYGYTF.

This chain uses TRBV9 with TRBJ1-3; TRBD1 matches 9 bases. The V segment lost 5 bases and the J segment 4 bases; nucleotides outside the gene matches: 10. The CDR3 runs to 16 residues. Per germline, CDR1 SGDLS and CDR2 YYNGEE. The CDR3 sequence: CASSDPGQGSGNTIYF. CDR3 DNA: TGTGCCAGCAGTGATCCGGGACAGGGATCCGGAAACACCATATATTTT.

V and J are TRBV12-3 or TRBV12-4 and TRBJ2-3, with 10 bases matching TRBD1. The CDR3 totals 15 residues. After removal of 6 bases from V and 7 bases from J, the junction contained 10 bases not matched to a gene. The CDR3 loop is CASRTGTGVQNTQYF. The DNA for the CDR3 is TGTGCCAGCAGAACCGGGACAGGGGTACAAAATACGCAGTATTTT.

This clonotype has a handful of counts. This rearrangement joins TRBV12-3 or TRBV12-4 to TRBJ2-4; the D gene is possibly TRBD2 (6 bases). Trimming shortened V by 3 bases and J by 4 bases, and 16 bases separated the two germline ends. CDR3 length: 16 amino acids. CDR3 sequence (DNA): TGTGCCAGCAGTTTCGGGGGTAGGGCCGGAAAAAACATTCAGTACTTC. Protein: CASSFGGRAGKNIQYF.

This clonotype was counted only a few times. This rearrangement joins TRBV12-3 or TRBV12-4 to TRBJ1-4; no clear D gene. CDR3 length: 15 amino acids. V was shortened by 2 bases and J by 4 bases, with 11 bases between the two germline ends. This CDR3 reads CASSLKGTLNEKLFF. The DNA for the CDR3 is TGTGCCAGCAGTTTAAAGGGCACCCTTAATGAAAAACTGTTTTTT.

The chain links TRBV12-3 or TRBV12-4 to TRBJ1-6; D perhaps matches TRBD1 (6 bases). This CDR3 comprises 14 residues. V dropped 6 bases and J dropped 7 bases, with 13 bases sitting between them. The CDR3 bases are TGTGCCAGCAGCGAACAGGGATCCAATTCACCCCTCCACTTT. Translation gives CASSEQGSNSPLHF.

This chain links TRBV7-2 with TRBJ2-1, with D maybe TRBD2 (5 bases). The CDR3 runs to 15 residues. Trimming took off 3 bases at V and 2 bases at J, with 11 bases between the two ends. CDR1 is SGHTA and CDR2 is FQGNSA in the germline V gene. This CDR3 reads CASSFREGPYNEQFF. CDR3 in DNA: TGTGCCAGCAGCTTTAGAGAGGGCCCCTACAATGAGCAGTTCTTC.

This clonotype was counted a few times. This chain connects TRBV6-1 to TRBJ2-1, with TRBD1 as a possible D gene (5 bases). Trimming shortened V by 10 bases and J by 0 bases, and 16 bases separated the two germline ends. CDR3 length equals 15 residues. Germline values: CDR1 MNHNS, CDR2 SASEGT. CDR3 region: CATYPTESSYNEQFF. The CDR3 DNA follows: TGTGCCACCTATCCGACAGAGAGCTCCTACAATGAGCAGTTCTTC.

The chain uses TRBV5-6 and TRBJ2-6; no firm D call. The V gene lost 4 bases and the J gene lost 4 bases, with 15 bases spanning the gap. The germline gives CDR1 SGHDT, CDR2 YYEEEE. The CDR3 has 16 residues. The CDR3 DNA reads TGTGCCAGCAGCACCTCCCGGTCTCCAGGGGCCAACGTCCTGACTTTC. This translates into CASSTSRSPGANVLTF.

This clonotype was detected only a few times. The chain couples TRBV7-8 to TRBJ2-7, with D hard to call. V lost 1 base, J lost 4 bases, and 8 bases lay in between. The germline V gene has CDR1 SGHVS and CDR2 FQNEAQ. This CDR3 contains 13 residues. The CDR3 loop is CASSLVWEYEQYV. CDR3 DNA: TGTGCCAGCAGCTTAGTGTGGGAATACGAGCAGTACGTC.

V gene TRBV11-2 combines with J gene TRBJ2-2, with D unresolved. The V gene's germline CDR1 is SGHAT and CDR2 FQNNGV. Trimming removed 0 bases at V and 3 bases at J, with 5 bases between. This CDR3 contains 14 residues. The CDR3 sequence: CASSLEQYTGELFF. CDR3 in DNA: TGTGCCAGCAGCTTAGAACAGTACACCGGGGAGCTGTTTTTT.

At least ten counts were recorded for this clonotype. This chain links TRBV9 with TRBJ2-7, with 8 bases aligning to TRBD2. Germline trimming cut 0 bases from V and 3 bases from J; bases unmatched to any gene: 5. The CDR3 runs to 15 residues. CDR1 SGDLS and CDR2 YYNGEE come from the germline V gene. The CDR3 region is CASSVGGSGIYEQYF. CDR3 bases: TGTGCCAGCAGCGTAGGGGGTAGCGGGATCTACGAGCAGTACTTC.

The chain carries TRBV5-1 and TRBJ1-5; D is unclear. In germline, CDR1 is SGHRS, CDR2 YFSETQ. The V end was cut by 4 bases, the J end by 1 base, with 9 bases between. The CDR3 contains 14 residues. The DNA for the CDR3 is TGCGCCAGCAGCGACGGACTGAGCAATCAGCCCCAGCATTTT. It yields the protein CASSDGLSNQPQHF.

CDR3 residues: CASSASGDRGNTQYF. In DNA, the CDR3 is TGTGCCAGCAGCGCCTCCGGGGACAGGGGGAATACGCAGTATTTT. V and J are TRBV9 and TRBJ2-3; 11 positions agree with TRBD1. The CDR3 covers 15 residues. Germline loops: CDR1 SGDLS, CDR2 YYNGEE. Trimming removed 3 bases from V and 7 bases from J; junction bases left unmatched: 7.

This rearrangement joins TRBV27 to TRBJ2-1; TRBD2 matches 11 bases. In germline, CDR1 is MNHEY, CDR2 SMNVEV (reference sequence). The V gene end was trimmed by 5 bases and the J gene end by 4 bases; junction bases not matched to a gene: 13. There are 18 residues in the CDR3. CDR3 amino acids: CASSPYLGLAGLYNEQFF. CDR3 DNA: TGTGCCAGCAGTCCCTACCTTGGACTAGCGGGCCTTTACAATGAGCAGTTCTTC.

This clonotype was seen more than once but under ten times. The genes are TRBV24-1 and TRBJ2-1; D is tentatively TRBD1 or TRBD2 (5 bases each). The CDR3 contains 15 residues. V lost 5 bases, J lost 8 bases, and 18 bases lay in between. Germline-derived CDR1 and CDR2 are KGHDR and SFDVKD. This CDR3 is CATSAFGATGDEQFF. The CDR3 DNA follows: TGTGCCACCAGTGCGTTTGGGGCGACCGGGGATGAGCAGTTCTTC.

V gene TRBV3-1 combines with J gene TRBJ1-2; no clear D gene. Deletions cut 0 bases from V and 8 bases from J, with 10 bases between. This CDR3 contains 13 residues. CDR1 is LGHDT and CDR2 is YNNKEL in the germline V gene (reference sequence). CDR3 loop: CASSQEGQAGYTF. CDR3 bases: TGTGCCAGCAGCCAAGAAGGGCAGGCCGGCTACACCTTC.

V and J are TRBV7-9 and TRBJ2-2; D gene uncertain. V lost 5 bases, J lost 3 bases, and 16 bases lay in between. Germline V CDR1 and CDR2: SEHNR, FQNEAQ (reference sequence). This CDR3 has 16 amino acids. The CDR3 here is CASSPIPAEYTGELFF. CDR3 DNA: TGTGCCAGCAGCCCGATTCCTGCTGAATACACCGGGGAGCTGTTTTTT.

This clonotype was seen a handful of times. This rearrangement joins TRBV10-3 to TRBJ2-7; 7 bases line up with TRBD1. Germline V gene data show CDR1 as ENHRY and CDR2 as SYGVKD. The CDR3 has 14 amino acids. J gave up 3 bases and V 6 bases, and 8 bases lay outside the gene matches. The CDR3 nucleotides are TGTGCCATCAGCGCATCAGGGGGAGTCTACGAGCAGTACGTC. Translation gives CAISASGGVYEQYV.

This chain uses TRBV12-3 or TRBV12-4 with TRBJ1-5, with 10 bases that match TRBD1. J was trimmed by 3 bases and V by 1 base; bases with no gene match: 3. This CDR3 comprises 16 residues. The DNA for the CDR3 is TGTGCCAGCAGTTTAGGGACAGGGGGGACCAATCAGCCCCAGCATTTT. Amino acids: CASSLGTGGTNQPQHF.